What follows are 14 T cell receptor beta chains derived from one specimen sequenced in a study of blood T cell repertoires in COVID-19. Assay used: immunoSEQ multiplex PCR; TCRdb lists only in-frame clones, some missing. The repertoire holds 200,000 to 250,000 clones, with approximately 80% as singletons. Material: PBMCs or T cells enriched from blood (not recorded which). Receptors originate from a woman in her fifties or sixties who had recovered from COVID-19.

The chain is built from TRBV19 and TRBJ1-3; D possibly corresponds to TRBD1 (6 bases). The V gene lost 7 bases and the J gene lost 4 bases, with 20 bases spanning the gap. Germline V gives CDR1 LNHDA, CDR2 SQIVND (reference sequence). The length of the CDR3 is 16 residues. CDR3 DNA sequence: TGTGCCAGTACCAGGGGAACCACAGGTGGAGGAAACACCATATATTTT. It translates to CASTRGTTGGGNTIYF.

The chain has TRBV30 and TRBJ1-1, with D uncertain. CDR1 is GTSNPN and CDR2 is SVGIG in the germline V gene (reference sequence). The CDR3 loop spans 12 amino acids. The V and J ends lost 0 bases and 1 base respectively, with 3 bases between them. The CDR3 is CAWSVGNTEAFF. CDR3 DNA sequence: TGTGCCTGGAGTGTCGGGAACACTGAAGCTTTCTTT.

The chain has TRBV19 and TRBJ2-1; 9 nucleotides match TRBD2. The J segment lost 4 bases and the V segment lost 7 bases, leaving 11 bases of the junction unmatched. CDR1 and CDR2 from the germline V gene are LNHDA and SQIVND (reference sequence). This CDR3 region has 16 residues. The CDR3 protein is CASTKIEAGGYNEQFF. The CDR3 region has the DNA TGTGCCAGTACTAAAATAGAAGCGGGAGGATACAATGAGCAGTTCTTC.

This rearrangement joins TRBV7-9 to TRBJ1-2, with D unclear. Germline CDR1 is SEHNR and CDR2 is FQNEAQ (reference sequence). This CDR3 is 13 amino acids long. The germline V and J ends were trimmed by 5 bases and 3 bases, with 10 bases remaining between them. The CDR3 is CASSLPSDYGYTF. In DNA, the CDR3 is TGTGCCAGCAGCCTACCATCGGACTATGGCTACACCTTC.

The chain employs TRBV7-2 and TRBJ2-5, with TRBD2 matching 9 bases. Germline values: CDR1 SGHTA, CDR2 FQGNSA. This CDR3 region has 15 residues. Unmatched junction bases numbered 9, after V lost 5 bases and J lost 5 bases. Written as DNA, the CDR3 is TGTGCCAGCAGCCCGAGGGGGACTAGCAGCGAGACCCAGTACTTC. Residues: CASSPRGTSSETQYF.

The V gene is TRBV6-5, the J gene TRBJ2-2, with D perhaps matching TRBD2 (5 bases). Trimming stripped 11 bases from V and 6 bases from J, with 22 bases between. In germline, CDR1 is MNHEY, CDR2 SVGAGI. This CDR3 spans 15 amino acids. CDR3 sequence (DNA): TGTGCCTCTTTCCCAACGGGAAAGTTGGCCGGGGAGCTGTTTTTT. Protein sequence: CASFPTGKLAGELFF.

This sequence joins TRBV5-6 and TRBJ1-5; the match to TRBD1 covers 7 bases. The CDR3 consists of 15 residues. Unmatched junction bases numbered 8, after V lost 5 bases and J lost 3 bases. Germline-derived CDR1 and CDR2 are SGHDT and YYEEEE. CDR3 DNA: TGTGCCAGCAGTCATATGACAGGGCTCAATCAGCCCCAGCATTTT. Its protein is CASSHMTGLNQPQHF. Complete variable domain (other parts from reference TRBV5-6 and TRBJ1-5): DAGVTQSPTHLIKTRGQQVTLRCSPKSGHDTVSWYQQALGQGPQFIFQYYEEEERQRGNFPDRFSGHQFPNYSSELNVNALLLGDSALYLCASSHMTGLNQPQHFGDGTRLSIL.

The chain links TRBV19 to TRBJ2-4, with 7 positions matching TRBD2. This CDR3 comprises 18 residues. Germline V gene sequence: CDR1 LNHDA, CDR2 SQIVND (reference sequence). V was clipped by 8 bases and J by 8 bases; unmatched bases: 24. CDR3 residues: CASGNRGSSGQTGYIQYF. The DNA for the CDR3 is TGTGCCAGTGGTAACCGGGGGTCTAGCGGACAAACGGGCTACATTCAGTACTTC.

This clone was found a few times. This CDR3 is CASSLSYEQYF. The CDR3, as DNA: TGTGCCAGCAGTCTCTCCTACGAGCAGTACTTC. This chain links TRBV27 with TRBJ2-7; D is ambiguous. CDR3 length equals 11 residues. Germline CDR1 reads MNHEY; CDR2 reads SMNVEV (reference sequence). V was pared by 5 bases and J by 0 bases, with 2 bases between.

This chain uses TRBV5-1 with TRBJ2-7, with 9 bases aligning to TRBD1. The length of the CDR3 is 16 residues. Germline V gives CDR1 SGHRS, CDR2 YFSETQ. The trim removed 2 bases at V and 1 base at J, leaving 7 bases unmatched. The CDR3 reads CASSLTGGTGSYEQYF. CDR3 DNA sequence: TGCGCCAGCAGCTTAACTGGGGGGACAGGGTCCTACGAGCAGTACTTC.

The DNA for the CDR3 is TGTGCCAGCAACGACAGGGGGCGGGGTGGCTACACCTTC. Translated: CASNDRGRGGYTF. The genes are TRBV5-4 and TRBJ1-2; TRBD1 agrees at 10 bases. V lost 6 bases and J lost 7; bases outside the gene matches: 6. The CDR3 is made up of 13 amino acids. Germline V gives CDR1 SGHNT, CDR2 YYREEE (reference sequence).

The gene calls are TRBV7-9 and TRBJ1-2; TRBD1 might be the D (5 bases). The CDR3 is 18 amino acids. Per the germline V gene, CDR1 is SEHNR and CDR2 is FQNEAQ (reference sequence). The V gene lost 1 base and the J gene lost 5 bases, with 23 bases spanning the gap. The CDR3 is CASSLEGFRSGVNYGYTF. As DNA, the CDR3 is TGTGCCAGCAGCTTAGAAGGTTTTCGGTCGGGGGTTAATTATGGCTACACCTTC. Full variable domain (missing parts from reference TRBV7-9 and TRBJ1-2): DTGVSQNPRHKITKRGQNVTFRCDPISEHNRLYWYRQTLGQGPEFLTYFQNEAQLEKSRLLSDRFSAERPKGSFSTLEIQRTEQGDSAMYLCASSLEGFRSGVNYGYTFGSGTRLTVV.

This chain links TRBV27 with TRBJ1-5, with D possibly being TRBD1 (5 bases). Germline V gene sequence: CDR1 MNHEY, CDR2 SMNVEV (reference sequence). Trimming took 2 bases from V and 3 from J, leaving 8 bases between them. There are 14 residues in the CDR3. CDR3 region: CASSLRQHNQPQHF. CDR3 DNA sequence: TGTGCCAGCAGTTTACGACAGCACAATCAGCCCCAGCATTTT.

V and J are TRBV30 and TRBJ2-2, with D perhaps TRBD2 (5 bases). Germline CDR1 GTSNPN, CDR2 SVGIG (reference sequence). The CDR3 runs 12 residues. Trimming cost V 4 bases and J 5 bases, with 8 bases left between them. CDR3 sequence reads: CAWKRDTGELFF. CDR3 DNA sequence: TGTGCCTGGAAACGGGATACCGGGGAGCTGTTTTTT.